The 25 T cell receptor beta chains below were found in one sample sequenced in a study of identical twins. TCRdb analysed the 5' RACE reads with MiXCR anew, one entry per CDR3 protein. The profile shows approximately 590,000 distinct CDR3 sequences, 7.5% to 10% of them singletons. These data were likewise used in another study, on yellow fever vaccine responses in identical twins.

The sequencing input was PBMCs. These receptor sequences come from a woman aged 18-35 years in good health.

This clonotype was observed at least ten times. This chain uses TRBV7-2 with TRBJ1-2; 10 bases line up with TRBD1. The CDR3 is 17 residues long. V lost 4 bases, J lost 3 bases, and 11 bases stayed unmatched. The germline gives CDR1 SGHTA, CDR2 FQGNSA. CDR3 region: CASSSRQGADGDYGYTF. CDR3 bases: TGTGCCAGCAGCTCCAGACAGGGGGCAGATGGTGACTATGGCTACACCTTC.

CDR3 nucleotides: TGTGCCAGCAGTCCGACAGAAGATACGCAGTATTTT. The encoded protein is CASSPTEDTQYF. The genes are TRBV12-3 or TRBV12-4 and TRBJ2-3; a weak D match, TRBD1 (5 bases). The V and J ends lost 5 bases and 5 bases respectively, with 8 bases between them. This CDR3 is built from 12 residues.

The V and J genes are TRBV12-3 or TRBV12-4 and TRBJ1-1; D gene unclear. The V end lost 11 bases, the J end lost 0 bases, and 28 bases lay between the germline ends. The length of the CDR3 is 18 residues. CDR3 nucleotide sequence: TGTGCCTGCTGTTTAGAATCGGGGTTGGGTGGGATGAACACTGAAGCTTTCTTT. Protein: CACCLESGLGGMNTEAFF.

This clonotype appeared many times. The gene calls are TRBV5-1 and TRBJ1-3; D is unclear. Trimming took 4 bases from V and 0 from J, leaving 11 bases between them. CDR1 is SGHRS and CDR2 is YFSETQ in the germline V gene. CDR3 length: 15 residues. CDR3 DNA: TGCGCCAGCAGCCTCGGGCCGGGCTCTGGAAACACCATATATTTT. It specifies CASSLGPGSGNTIYF. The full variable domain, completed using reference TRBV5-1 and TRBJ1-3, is KAGVTQTPRYLIKTRGQQVTLSCSPISGHRSVSWYQQTPGQGLQFLFEYFSETQRNKGNFPGRFSGRQFSNSRSEMNVSTLELGDSALYLCASSLGPGSGNTIYFGEGSWLTVV.

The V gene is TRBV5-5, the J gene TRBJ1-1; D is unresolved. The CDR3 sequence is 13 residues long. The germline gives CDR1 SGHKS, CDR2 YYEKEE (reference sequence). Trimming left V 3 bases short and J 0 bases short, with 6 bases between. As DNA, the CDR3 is TGTGCCAGCAGCTACCACATGAACACTGAAGCTTTCTTT. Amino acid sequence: CASSYHMNTEAFF.

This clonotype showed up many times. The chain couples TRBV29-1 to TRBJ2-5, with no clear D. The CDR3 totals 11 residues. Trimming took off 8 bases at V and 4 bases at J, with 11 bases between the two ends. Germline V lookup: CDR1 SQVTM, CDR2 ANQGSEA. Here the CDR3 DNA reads TGCAGCCCCAAGCTTGGAGAGACCCAGTACTTC. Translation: CSPKLGETQYF.

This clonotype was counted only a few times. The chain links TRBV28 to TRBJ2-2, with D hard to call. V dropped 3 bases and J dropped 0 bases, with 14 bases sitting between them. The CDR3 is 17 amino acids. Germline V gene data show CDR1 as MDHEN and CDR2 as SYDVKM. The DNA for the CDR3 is TGTGCCAGCAGTTTGCCTACAAGGGAAACGAACACCGGGGAGCTGTTTTTT. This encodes CASSLPTRETNTGELFF.

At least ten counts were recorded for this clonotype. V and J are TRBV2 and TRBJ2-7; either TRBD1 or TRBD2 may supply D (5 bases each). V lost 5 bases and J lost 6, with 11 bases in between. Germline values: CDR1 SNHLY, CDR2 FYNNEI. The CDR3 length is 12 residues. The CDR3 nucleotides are TGTGCCAGCAGTACCCGGGACGTCGAGCAGTACTTC. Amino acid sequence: CASSTRDVEQYF. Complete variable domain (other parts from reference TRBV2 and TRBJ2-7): EPEVTQTPSHQVTQMGQEVILRCVPISNHLYFYWYRQILGQKVEFLVSFYNNEISEKSEIFDDQFSVERPDGSNFTLKIRSTKLEDSAMYFCASSTRDVEQYFGPGTRLTVT.

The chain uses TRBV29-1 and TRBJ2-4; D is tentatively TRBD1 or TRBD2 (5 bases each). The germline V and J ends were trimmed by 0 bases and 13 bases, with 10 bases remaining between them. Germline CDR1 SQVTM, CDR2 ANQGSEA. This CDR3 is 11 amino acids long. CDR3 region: CSVEEGVSQYF. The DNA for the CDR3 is TGCAGCGTTGAAGAGGGGGTTTCCCAGTACTTC.

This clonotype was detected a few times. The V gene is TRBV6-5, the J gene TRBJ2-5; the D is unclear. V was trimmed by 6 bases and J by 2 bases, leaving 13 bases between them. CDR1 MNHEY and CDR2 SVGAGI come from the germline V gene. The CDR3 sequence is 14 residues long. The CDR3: CASSRRPDQETQYF. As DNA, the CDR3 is TGTGCCAGCAGCCGGCGACCTGATCAAGAGACCCAGTACTTC.

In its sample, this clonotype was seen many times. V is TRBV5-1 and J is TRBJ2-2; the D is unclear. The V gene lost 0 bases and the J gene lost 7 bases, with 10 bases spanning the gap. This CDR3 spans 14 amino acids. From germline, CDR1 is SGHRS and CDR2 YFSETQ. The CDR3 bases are TGCGCCAGCAGCTTGGAACGGGTAGGCGGGGAGCTGTTTTTT. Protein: CASSLERVGGELFF.

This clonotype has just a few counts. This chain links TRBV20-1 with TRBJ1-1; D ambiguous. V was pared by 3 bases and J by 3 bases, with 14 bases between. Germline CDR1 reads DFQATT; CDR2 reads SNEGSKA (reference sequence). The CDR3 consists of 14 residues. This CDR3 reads CSASRAGGYTEAFF. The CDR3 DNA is TGCAGTGCTAGTAGGGCGGGCGGGTACACTGAAGCTTTCTTT.

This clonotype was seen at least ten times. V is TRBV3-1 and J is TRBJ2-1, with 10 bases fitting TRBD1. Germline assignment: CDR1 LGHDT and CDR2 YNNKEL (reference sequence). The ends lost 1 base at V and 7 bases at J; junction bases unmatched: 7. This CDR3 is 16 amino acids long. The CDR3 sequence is CASSQAGTGVNNEQFF. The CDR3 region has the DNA TGTGCCAGCAGCCAAGCCGGGACAGGGGTTAATAATGAGCAGTTCTTC.

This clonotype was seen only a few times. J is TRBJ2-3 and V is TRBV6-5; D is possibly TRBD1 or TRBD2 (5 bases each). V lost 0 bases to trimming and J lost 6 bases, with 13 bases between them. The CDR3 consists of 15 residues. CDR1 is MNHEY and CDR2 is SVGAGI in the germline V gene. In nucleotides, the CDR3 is TGTGCCAGCAGTTACTCGAGAGGGGTCCCCGATACGCAGTATTTT. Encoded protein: CASSYSRGVPDTQYF.

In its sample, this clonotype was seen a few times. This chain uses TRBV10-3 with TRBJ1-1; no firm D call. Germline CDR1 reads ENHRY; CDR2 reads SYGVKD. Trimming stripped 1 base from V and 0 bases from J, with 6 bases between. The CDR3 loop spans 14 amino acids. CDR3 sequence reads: CAISELSVNTEAFF. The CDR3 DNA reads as TGTGCCATCAGTGAGTTGAGTGTGAACACTGAAGCTTTCTTT.

The CDR3 here is CASSYWQTSNTGELFF. The CDR3 bases are TGTGCCAGCAGTTACTGGCAGACATCGAACACCGGGGAGCTGTTTTTT. The chain couples TRBV6-5 to TRBJ2-2; D is uncertain. The CDR3 has 16 amino acids. V lost 1 base and J 0 bases, leaving 9 bases between the germline ends. CDR1 is MNHEY and CDR2 is SVGAGI in the germline V gene.

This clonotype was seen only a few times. The CDR3 sequence is CASSGRVGDNEQFF. For the CDR3, the DNA is TGTGCCAGTAGTGGACGGGTTGGGGACAATGAGCAGTTCTTC. The chain couples TRBV19 to TRBJ2-1; no clear D gene. The CDR3 is 14 residues long. Germline-derived CDR1 and CDR2 are LNHDA and SQIVND (reference sequence). With 5 bases removed from V and 5 bases from J, the gap between germline ends came to 13 bases. Full variable domain (missing parts from reference TRBV19 and TRBJ2-1): DGGITQSPKYLFRKEGQNVTLSCEQNLNHDAMYWYRQDPGQGLRLIYYSQIVNDFQKGDIAEGYSVSREKKESFPLTVTSAQKNPTAFYLCASSGRVGDNEQFFGPGTRLTVL.

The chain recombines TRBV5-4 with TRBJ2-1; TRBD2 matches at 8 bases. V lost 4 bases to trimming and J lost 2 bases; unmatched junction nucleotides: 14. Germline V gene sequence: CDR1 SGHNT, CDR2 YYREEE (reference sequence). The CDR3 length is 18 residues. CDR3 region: CASSTFPSSGTTYNEQFF. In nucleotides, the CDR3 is TGTGCCAGCAGCACCTTCCCAAGTAGCGGGACAACCTACAATGAGCAGTTCTTC.

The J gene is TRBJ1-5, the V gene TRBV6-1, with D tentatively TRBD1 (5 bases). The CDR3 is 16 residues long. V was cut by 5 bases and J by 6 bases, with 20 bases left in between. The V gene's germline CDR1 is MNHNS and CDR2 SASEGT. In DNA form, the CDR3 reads TGTGCCAGCAGTATAGGGAGGGCAGGGATGGGTCAGCCCCAGCATTTT. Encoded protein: CASSIGRAGMGQPQHF.

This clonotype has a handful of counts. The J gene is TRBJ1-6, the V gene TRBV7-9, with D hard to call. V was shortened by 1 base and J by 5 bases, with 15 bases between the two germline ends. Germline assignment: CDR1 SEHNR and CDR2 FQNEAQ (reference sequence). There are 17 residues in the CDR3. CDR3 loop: CASSLVLGLTDNSPLHF. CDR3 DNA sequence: TGTGCCAGCAGCTTAGTACTTGGACTTACCGATAATTCACCCCTCCACTTT.

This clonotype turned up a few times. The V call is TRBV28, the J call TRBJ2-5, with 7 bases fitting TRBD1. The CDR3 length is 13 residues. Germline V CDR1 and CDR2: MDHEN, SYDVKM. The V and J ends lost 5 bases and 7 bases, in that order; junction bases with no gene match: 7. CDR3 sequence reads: CASSPRGGVTQYF. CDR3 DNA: TGTGCCAGCAGTCCACGAGGGGGCGTGACCCAGTACTTC.

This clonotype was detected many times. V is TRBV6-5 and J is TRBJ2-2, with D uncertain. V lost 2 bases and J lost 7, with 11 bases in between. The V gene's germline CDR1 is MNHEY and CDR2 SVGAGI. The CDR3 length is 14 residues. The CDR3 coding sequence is TGTGCCAGCAGTTACGCGCAACTGGGCGGGGAGCTGTTTTTT. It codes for CASSYAQLGGELFF.

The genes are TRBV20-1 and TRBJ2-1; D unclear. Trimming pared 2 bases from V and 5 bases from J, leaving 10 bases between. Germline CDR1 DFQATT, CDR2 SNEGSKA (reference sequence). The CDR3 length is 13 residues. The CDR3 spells CSARRPDNNEQFF. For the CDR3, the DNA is TGCAGTGCTAGACGCCCTGATAACAATGAGCAGTTCTTC.

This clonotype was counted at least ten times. The DNA for the CDR3 is TGTGCCAGCAGTGAAGGCCTAGCGGGAGGTAATGAGCAGTTCTTC. As protein: CASSEGLAGGNEQFF. This chain joins TRBV2 and TRBJ2-1; 11 bases map to TRBD2. CDR3 length equals 15 residues. The germline CDR1 and CDR2 sequences are SNHLY and FYNNEI. V gave up 1 base and J gave up 7 bases; unmatched junction bases: 3.

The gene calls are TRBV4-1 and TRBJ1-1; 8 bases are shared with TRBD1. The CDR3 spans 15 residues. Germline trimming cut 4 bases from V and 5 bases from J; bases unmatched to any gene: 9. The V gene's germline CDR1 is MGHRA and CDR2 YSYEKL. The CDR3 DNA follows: TGCGCCAGCAGCCGAACGGACAGGGTAGAAACTGAAGCTTTCTTT. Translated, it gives CASSRTDRVETEAFF.